The source of this T cell receptor beta chain is a study of identical twins. Notes on the study in general: The study found that models underestimated out-of-frame TCR alpha sharing in monozygotic twins.

This clonotype was detected many times. The antigen is undetermined. Each CDR3 protein gets one entry after TCRdb re-called the 5' RACE reads with MiXCR. The sample shows 200,000 to 250,000 distinct CDR3 sequences, 5.5% to 7% of them seen only once. All donors comprised healthy Caucasians. The sample also formed part of further work on yellow fever vaccine responses in identical twins. As that study records: On the reported evidence, twins' vaccine T cell responses seemed partly convergent and partly personalized.

The TCR originated in a woman between 18 and 29 years old in good health. Sequenced material: memory (CD45RO+) T cells sorted from blood.

Here the CDR3 reads CASSLAETKETQYF. The CDR3 DNA reads TGCGCCAGCAGCTTGGCGGAGACCAAGGAGACCCAGTACTTC. The chain joins TRBV5-1 to TRBJ2-5, with D unclear. Trimming removed 0 bases at V and 5 bases at J, with 11 bases between. Germline CDR1 SGHRS, CDR2 YFSETQ. This CDR3 has 14 amino acids.